This T cell receptor beta chain was sequenced in a study of blood T cell repertoires in COVID-19. Turning to the study itself: Researchers got acute and convalescent COVID-19 samples from the United States, Italy and Spain.

Only in-frame clones appear in the TCRdb table, and some are missing; sequencing was by immunoSEQ multiplex PCR. The data show fewer than 250,000 clones, with 80% to 90% seen just once and 2.5% to 3% held by the top ten. Germline V gives CDR1 KGHSY, CDR2 FQNENV. The CDR3 totals 18 residues. V gave up 2 bases and J gave up 1 base; unmatched junction bases: 13. The V and J genes are TRBV16 and TRBJ2-5, with TRBD1 matching 7 bases. This sequence originates from a woman under 40 with acute COVID-19. Sequences were obtained from PBMCs or T cells enriched from blood (not recorded which). CDR3: CASSQPSTGLGTQETQYF. Here the CDR3 DNA reads TGTGCCAGCAGCCAACCATCGACAGGGCTGGGTACCCAAGAGACCCAGTACTTC.